This T cell receptor beta chain emerged from a study of shared clonotypes between healthy human individuals. Sequencing was performed with immunoSEQ multiplex PCR; in TCRdb, only in-frame clones are kept and a portion is missing. The sample includes approximately 2.1 million clones, approximately 93% seen only once; the top ten take 0.39%. J lost 4 bases, V lost 4 bases, and 8 bases had no gene match. CDR1 SGHDT and CDR2 YYEEEE come from the germline V gene. The CDR3 length is 15 residues. The clonotype originates from a man between 18 and 29 years old in good health. Some clones in this sample may be carry-over from other donors' samples. The rearrangement links TRBV5-6 to TRBJ1-3; 7 bases are a match to TRBD1. Sequencing used naive CD4+ T cells from PBMCs. Subset described: CD45RA+ positively selected. The CDR3 sequence is CASSGNRGRGNTIYF. The CDR3 nucleotides read TGTGCCAGCAGCGGAAACAGGGGCAGAGGAAACACCATATATTTT.